This T cell receptor (beta chain) was captured in a study of blood T cell repertoires in COVID-19. Overall study: The study drew acute and convalescent COVID-19 samples from the United States, Italy and Spain. The analysed material was cDNA or gDNA that came from T cells, B-cell-depleted T cells, or PBMCs.

The CDR3 loop spans 16 amino acids. Germline V lookup: CDR1 SGDLS, CDR2 YYNGEE. V was pared by 2 bases and J by 7 bases, with 12 bases of the junction left unmatched. The authors' processing: Reference gene primer amplification gave nucleated cell count estimates. Using immunoSEQ multiplex PCR, the repertoire was profiled, and TCRdb retains in-frame clones only, with some absent. From that table come the V and J calls and clone size; the DNA was used to work out D and trimming. The repertoire holds 90,000 to 100,000 clones, with about 86% as singletons. J is TRBJ2-1 and V is TRBV9; 7 bases fit TRBD2. The TCR was taken from a human donor in a cohort sampled during active COVID-19. The sequenced sample consisted of peripheral blood. The CDR3 protein is CASSVGGSGGGNEQFF. CDR3 in DNA: TGTGCCAGCAGCGTGGGTGGGTCGGGAGGTGGAAATGAGCAGTTCTTC.